These T cell receptor beta chains were read from a single sample in a study of blood T cell repertoires in COVID-19. Some clones are missing from TCRdb's copy, which holds only in-frame ones; the method was immunoSEQ multiplex PCR. Of approximately 280,000 clones detected, roughly 80% appear once; the ten largest clones hold about 5%. Sequencing was carried out using PBMCs or T cells enriched from blood (not recorded which). These receptor sequences come from a man aged 35 to 55 who had been exposed to COVID-19. Each CDR3 is given with its conserved first and last residue. The D gene is left open where the match is weak. A clone size is listed for some rows: how often the clone was seen (once, few, many), or a class if it is expanded.

v_gene: TRBV2
abundance: .
j_gene: TRBJ1-6
d_gene: .
len: 15
CDR3nt: TGTGCCAGCCGATGGGGGGAGGGATCGAATTCACCCCTCCACTTT
CDR3aa: CASRWGEGSNSPLHF

v_gene: TRBV30
abundance: .
j_gene: TRBJ2-7
d_gene: .
len: 12
CDR3nt: TGTGCCTGGAGCGACAGTGTTGGCGAGCAGTACTTC
CDR3aa: CAWSDSVGEQYF

v_gene: TRBV5-4
abundance: .
j_gene: TRBJ1-5
d_gene: TRBD1
len: 14
CDR3nt: TGTGCCAGCAGCTCACAGGGGTACAATCAGCCCCAGCATTTT
CDR3aa: CASSSQGYNQPQHF

v_gene: TRBV4-1
abundance: .
j_gene: TRBJ1-1
d_gene: .
len: 16
CDR3nt: TGCGCCAGCAGCCAAGATTCCCTGGACAGCAACACTGAAGCTTTCTTT
CDR3aa: CASSQDSLDSNTEAFF

v_gene: TRBV9
abundance: .
j_gene: TRBJ2-1
d_gene: .
len: 12
CDR3nt: TGTGCCAGCAGAGGACTATACAATGAGCAGTTCTTC
CDR3aa: CASRGLYNEQFF

v_gene: TRBV20-1
abundance: once
j_gene: TRBJ1-6
d_gene: TRBD1
len: 13
CDR3nt: TGCAGTGCTAGTCAGGGGGTAAATTCACCCCTCCACTTT
CDR3aa: CSASQGVNSPLHF

v_gene: TRBV18
abundance: once
j_gene: TRBJ2-5
d_gene: TRBD1
len: 15
CDR3nt: TGTGCCAGCTCAAAAACCTCCGGGACAGAGGGGACCCAGTACTTC
CDR3aa: CASSKTSGTEGTQYF

v_gene: TRBV7-6
abundance: .
j_gene: TRBJ2-2
d_gene: TRBD2
len: 18
CDR3nt: TGTGCCAGCAGCACCCCAGGACTAGCGGGAGATAGGACCGGGGAGCTGTTTTTT
CDR3aa: CASSTPGLAGDRTGELFF

v_gene: TRBV5-1
abundance: many
j_gene: TRBJ1-1
d_gene: TRBD1
len: 14
CDR3nt: TGCGCCAGCAGCTCCTCCGACAGGGCAGTTGAAGCTTTCTTT
CDR3aa: CASSSSDRAVEAFF

v_gene: TRBV7-2
abundance: once
j_gene: TRBJ1-1
d_gene: .
len: 12
CDR3nt: TGTGCCAGCAACCAATGGCGGGCTGAAGCTTTCTTT
CDR3aa: CASNQWRAEAFF

v_gene: TRBV6-5
abundance: .
j_gene: TRBJ1-5
d_gene: .
len: 14
CDR3nt: TGTGCCAGCAGGACTACAGGCGGAGGGCAGCCCCAGCATTTT
CDR3aa: CASRTTGGGQPQHF

v_gene: TRBV5-1
abundance: .
j_gene: TRBJ1-2
d_gene: .
len: 12
CDR3nt: TGCGCCAGCAGTGTTGAATCGGGTGGCTACACCTTC
CDR3aa: CASSVESGGYTF

v_gene: TRBV30
abundance: once
j_gene: TRBJ1-5
d_gene: .
len: 14
CDR3nt: TGTGCCTGGAGTGGTGCAGGCCCCAATCAGCCCCAGCATTTT
CDR3aa: CAWSGAGPNQPQHF

v_gene: TRBV11-3
abundance: .
j_gene: TRBJ2-2
d_gene: .
len: 15
CDR3nt: TGTGCCAGCAGCCCAAGGACGGGGGTGGACGGGGAGCTGTTTTTT
CDR3aa: CASSPRTGVDGELFF

v_gene: TRBV7-9
abundance: .
j_gene: TRBJ1-2
d_gene: .
len: 14
CDR3nt: TGTGCCAGCAGCTTTATCTCCGGACTAAGTGGCTACACCTTC
CDR3aa: CASSFISGLSGYTF

v_gene: TRBV9
abundance: .
j_gene: TRBJ2-3
d_gene: .
len: 14
CDR3nt: TGTGCCAGCAGCGGTAGCGTCGGCACAGATACGCAGTATTTT
CDR3aa: CASSGSVGTDTQYF

v_gene: TRBV25-1
abundance: .
j_gene: TRBJ2-5
d_gene: .
len: 14
CDR3nt: TGTGCCAGCAGTGCCCTCTTAGCAGGGGAAACCCAGTACTTC
CDR3aa: CASSALLAGETQYF

v_gene: TRBV6-5
abundance: .
j_gene: TRBJ2-5
d_gene: .
len: 15
CDR3nt: TGTGCCAGCAGCCCCAATCTCGGGACACAAGAGACCCAGTACTTC
CDR3aa: CASSPNLGTQETQYF

v_gene: TRBV18
abundance: .
j_gene: TRBJ2-7
d_gene: .
len: 15
CDR3nt: TGTGCCAGCTCACTCTCGGCCGGACTAAACTACGAGCAGTACTTC
CDR3aa: CASSLSAGLNYEQYF

v_gene: TRBV7-9
abundance: .
j_gene: TRBJ2-5
d_gene: .
len: 16
CDR3nt: TGTGCCAGCAGCTTAGTCCTGGGGGACTGGAAAGAGACCCAGTACTTC
CDR3aa: CASSLVLGDWKETQYF

v_gene: TRBV5-6
abundance: .
j_gene: TRBJ1-1
d_gene: .
len: 9
CDR3nt: TGTGCCAGCAGCCTCAGGTACCCCTTT
CDR3aa: CASSLRYPF

v_gene: TRBV5-1
abundance: .
j_gene: TRBJ1-2
d_gene: .
len: 13
CDR3nt: TGCGCCAGACTTGACCGGCCCCAGAGGGGCTACACCTTC
CDR3aa: CARLDRPQRGYTF

v_gene: TRBV4-1
abundance: many
j_gene: TRBJ1-1
d_gene: TRBD1
len: 13
CDR3nt: TGCGCCAGCAGCCAAATGAGGGGGCTTGAAGCTTTCTTT
CDR3aa: CASSQMRGLEAFF

v_gene: TRBV6-4
abundance: .
j_gene: TRBJ2-1
d_gene: .
len: 12
CDR3nt: TGTGCCAGCAGTGAGAGAGGCAGTGAGCAGTTCTTC
CDR3aa: CASSERGSEQFF

v_gene: TRBV5-8
abundance: .
j_gene: TRBJ1-2
d_gene: .
len: 11
CDR3nt: TGTGCCAGCAGGAGTCTTGTCGGCTACACCTTC
CDR3aa: CASRSLVGYTF

v_gene: TRBV7-9
abundance: .
j_gene: TRBJ2-4
d_gene: TRBD2
len: 14
CDR3nt: TGTGCCAGCGGAGCGGGACTAGCCAAAAACATTCAGTACTTC
CDR3aa: CASGAGLAKNIQYF

v_gene: TRBV5-1
abundance: .
j_gene: TRBJ2-7
d_gene: .
len: 17
CDR3nt: TGCGCCAGCAGCCCAAAAACGTCCCGGGACTGGCCCTACGAGCAGTACTTC
CDR3aa: CASSPKTSRDWPYEQYF

v_gene: TRBV27
abundance: .
j_gene: TRBJ1-1
d_gene: TRBD1
len: 17
CDR3nt: TGTGCCAGCAGAATTAAGCCGGGACAGGGTAAAGGGACTGAAGCTTTCTTT
CDR3aa: CASRIKPGQGKGTEAFF

v_gene: TRBV9
abundance: .
j_gene: TRBJ1-2
d_gene: .
len: 15
CDR3nt: TGTGCCAGCAGCGTACGTAGGGAGGGACGCTATGGCTACACCTTC
CDR3aa: CASSVRREGRYGYTF

v_gene: TRBV7-6
abundance: .
j_gene: TRBJ2-2
d_gene: TRBD1
len: 15
CDR3nt: TGTGCCAGCAGCTCCTCAGGGGGCGGCACCGGGGAGCTGTTTTTT
CDR3aa: CASSSSGGGTGELFF

v_gene: TRBV24-1
abundance: .
j_gene: TRBJ1-3
d_gene: TRBD1
len: 17
CDR3nt: TGTGCCACCAGTGATACAGCACAGGGGGCGGCTGGAAACACCATATATTTT
CDR3aa: CATSDTAQGAAGNTIYF

v_gene: TRBV5-1
abundance: once
j_gene: TRBJ2-1
d_gene: .
len: 13
CDR3nt: TGCGCCAGCAGCTCAAGACTCTACAATGAGCAGTTCTTC
CDR3aa: CASSSRLYNEQFF

v_gene: TRBV4-1
abundance: .
j_gene: TRBJ1-4
d_gene: .
len: 12
CDR3nt: TGCGCCAGCAGCGCGTCCCGGGTAAAACTGTTTTTT
CDR3aa: CASSASRVKLFF

v_gene: TRBV5-8
abundance: once
j_gene: TRBJ2-5
d_gene: .
len: 15
CDR3nt: TGTGCCAGCAGCTTGGGTGGGAGGCGGGAAGAGACCCAGTACTTC
CDR3aa: CASSLGGRREETQYF

v_gene: TRBV18
abundance: .
j_gene: TRBJ2-7
d_gene: TRBD2
len: 13
CDR3nt: TGTGCCAGCTCACGGCGGGAGTCGGACGAGCAGTACTTC
CDR3aa: CASSRRESDEQYF

v_gene: TRBV6-2/TRBV6-3
abundance: .
j_gene: TRBJ2-1
d_gene: TRBD2
len: 16
CDR3nt: TGTGCCAGCAGTTATCGGCTAGCGGGTGGGTGGGATGAGCAGTTCTTC
CDR3aa: CASSYRLAGGWDEQFF

v_gene: TRBV10-3
abundance: .
j_gene: TRBJ2-1
d_gene: .
len: 11
CDR3nt: TGTGCCATCAGACGGGGAAATGAGCAGTTCTTC
CDR3aa: CAIRRGNEQFF

v_gene: TRBV12-3/TRBV12-4
abundance: .
j_gene: TRBJ2-3
d_gene: .
len: 12
CDR3nt: TGTGCCAGCAGTCACTTAACAGATACGCAGTATTTT
CDR3aa: CASSHLTDTQYF

v_gene: TRBV5-1
abundance: .
j_gene: TRBJ2-7
d_gene: TRBD1
len: 15
CDR3nt: TGCGCCAGCAGTAAACCGGGACAGGTTTCCTACGAGCAGTACTTC
CDR3aa: CASSKPGQVSYEQYF

v_gene: TRBV20-1
abundance: .
j_gene: TRBJ1-2
d_gene: TRBD1
len: 13
CDR3nt: TGCAGTGCTAGTAACAGGGGACACTATGGCTACACCTTC
CDR3aa: CSASNRGHYGYTF

v_gene: TRBV25-1
abundance: few
j_gene: TRBJ1-6
d_gene: .
len: 17
CDR3nt: TGTGCCAGCAGTGATCAGGGGACTAACTCCTATAATTCACCCCTCCACTTT
CDR3aa: CASSDQGTNSYNSPLHF

v_gene: TRBV5-1
abundance: .
j_gene: TRBJ1-2
d_gene: .
len: 12
CDR3nt: TGCGCCAGCAGCTTGGCGGGGTATGGCTACACCTTC
CDR3aa: CASSLAGYGYTF

v_gene: TRBV2
abundance: once
j_gene: TRBJ1-4
d_gene: .
len: 14
CDR3nt: TGTGCCAGCACCGGAGGAGGGAGTGGTGAAAAACTGTTTTTT
CDR3aa: CASTGGGSGEKLFF

v_gene: TRBV12-3/TRBV12-4
abundance: .
j_gene: TRBJ1-5
d_gene: .
len: 13
CDR3nt: TGTGCCAGCAGCCTCCTCAGGGATCAGCCCCAGCATTTT
CDR3aa: CASSLLRDQPQHF

v_gene: TRBV10-3
abundance: .
j_gene: TRBJ2-1
d_gene: TRBD2
len: 12
CDR3nt: TGTGCCATCCGGCGGGAGAGCAATGAGCAGTTCTTC
CDR3aa: CAIRRESNEQFF

v_gene: TRBV19
abundance: .
j_gene: TRBJ2-1
d_gene: TRBD2
len: 14
CDR3nt: TGTGCCAGTCACCATAGCGGGAGAGTTAATGAGCAGTTCTTC
CDR3aa: CASHHSGRVNEQFF

v_gene: TRBV10-3
abundance: .
j_gene: TRBJ2-2
d_gene: TRBD1
len: 13
CDR3nt: TGTGCACTAGGGGGCAGAAACACCGGGGAGCTGTTTTTT
CDR3aa: CALGGRNTGELFF

v_gene: TRBV12-3/TRBV12-4
abundance: .
j_gene: TRBJ2-7
d_gene: .
len: 13
CDR3nt: TGTGCCAGTCGGGTTAGCGGAAGCTACGAGCAGTACTTC
CDR3aa: CASRVSGSYEQYF

v_gene: TRBV5-4
abundance: .
j_gene: TRBJ2-3
d_gene: TRBD2
len: 16
CDR3nt: TGTGCCAGCAGCTCGCGAGCGGGAGGGTACACAGATACGCAGTATTTT
CDR3aa: CASSSRAGGYTDTQYF

v_gene: TRBV2
abundance: once
j_gene: TRBJ2-1
d_gene: TRBD2
len: 14
CDR3nt: TGTGCCAGCAGCCGGAGCGGGAGTCCTGTTGAGCAGTTCTTC
CDR3aa: CASSRSGSPVEQFF

v_gene: TRBV5-6
abundance: .
j_gene: TRBJ1-2
d_gene: .
len: 14
CDR3nt: TGTGCCAGCAGCCCGGCGGGGGGGGGCTATGGCTACACCTTC
CDR3aa: CASSPAGGGYGYTF

v_gene: TRBV5-1
abundance: .
j_gene: TRBJ2-1
d_gene: TRBD2
len: 15
CDR3nt: TGCGCCAGCAGCTTCACTAGCGGGCTCAACAATGAGCAGTTCTTC
CDR3aa: CASSFTSGLNNEQFF

v_gene: TRBV27
abundance: .
j_gene: TRBJ2-7
d_gene: TRBD1
len: 14
CDR3nt: TGTGCCAGCAGCTCCGGGACAGGACTTATGGAGCAGTACTTC
CDR3aa: CASSSGTGLMEQYF